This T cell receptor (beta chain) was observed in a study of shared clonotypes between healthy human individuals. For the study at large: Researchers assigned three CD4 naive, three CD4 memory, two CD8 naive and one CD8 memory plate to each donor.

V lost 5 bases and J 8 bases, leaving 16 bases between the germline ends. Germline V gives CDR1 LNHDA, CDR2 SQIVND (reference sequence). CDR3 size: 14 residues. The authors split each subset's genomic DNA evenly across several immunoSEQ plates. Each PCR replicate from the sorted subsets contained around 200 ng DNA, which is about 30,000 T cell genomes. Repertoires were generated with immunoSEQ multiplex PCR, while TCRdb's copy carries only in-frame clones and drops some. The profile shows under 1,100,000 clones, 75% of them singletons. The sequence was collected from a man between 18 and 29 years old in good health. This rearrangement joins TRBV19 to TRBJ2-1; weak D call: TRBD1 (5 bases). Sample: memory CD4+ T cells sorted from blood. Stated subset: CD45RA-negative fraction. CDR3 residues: CASSPGWIGDEQFF. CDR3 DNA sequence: TGTGCCAGTAGTCCAGGGTGGATAGGCGATGAGCAGTTCTTC.